This T cell receptor beta chain was identified in a study of immune aging and cytomegalovirus after organ transplant (dated by TCRdb to about 2021). Study-level background: All transplant recipients received three-drug immunosuppression with prednisone, tacrolimus, and mycophenolate. Results and caveats for the whole study, not just this receptor: A larger share of large clones was made up of TEMRA cells, and in the seven largest clones (approximately 2,000 cells) aged and TEMRA cells were gained while TCM cells were lost. CD57 was not measured in the sequencing data, so a conservative gene-based aging definition was used instead. Aged-phenotype cells increased post-transplant regardless of clone size, earlier in large clones (days 200-264) than small clones, following viremia.

As concerns this clonotype: It lacks a known antigen. No clone much larger than this one lies a single base away; base qualities are absent.

CDR1 is given as SEHNR and CDR2 as FQNEAQ, both from the germline V gene (reference sequence). Deletion took 2 bases off V and 3 bases off J, with a span of 11 bases between the germline ends. The CDR3 numbers 14 residues from cysteine through phenylalanine. The only DNA kept is the CDR3, 42 bases in frame from the first base. The library was obtained by single-cell sequencing. The sequencing machine was an Illumina NovaSeq 6000. The BD Rhapsody Targeted mRNA and AbSeq Reagent Kit was used in a microwell format for cell capture and library preparation. The libraries included TCR, sample tags, AbSeq, and targeted mRNA from the Human T-Cell Expression Panel, along with custom TOX and TOX2 primers. An Illumina NovaSeq was used to sequence the libraries. On the study's bioinformatics: The analysis covered fewer than 13,000 cells in total, of which about 7,000 were CD8 T cells and around 4,500 were CD8 T cells with an identifiable TCR CDR3. On the Seven Bridges Genomics platform, raw data were run through the BD Rhapsody Targeted Analysis Pipeline with V(D)J processing. SeqGeq 1.6.0 was used for quality control, Sample Tag demultiplexing with Lex-BDSMK, clone identification with VDJ Explorer, and Seurat clustering. Clones making up <1% of CD8 T cells were classified as non-expanded, and clones making up >2.5% of the sample were classified as clonal expansions. TCRdb trimmed public reads at Q25 via fastp, called clones via MiXCR and kept in-frame beta chains. Duplicate CDR3 protein sequences are folded into a single record with the most common DNA and genes. TCRdb, not the original authors, processed these V and J calls. The sample has roughly 20,000 distinct CDR3 sequences on record, roughly 36% of them singletons. Around 25% of the sample goes to the ten largest clones.

The time point label corresponds to: five sample-tagged time points from pre-transplant (day -1) to day 368 post-transplant, pooled. Thawed PBMC were stimulated with a CMV IE-1 overlapping peptide library for about 13 hours, with no transport inhibitors added. After being thawed and rested overnight, the cells were stimulated in R10 medium along with CD28/CD49d costimulation. The IE-1 peptide library was made up of 15-amino-acid peptides with 11-amino-acid overlaps. Samples from each time point were barcoded using BD Single-Cell Multiplexing Kit Sample Tags, then pooled and stained with oligo-conjugated anti-CD45RA and sorting antibodies. A BD FACSAria III was used to sort CMV-responsive CD8+CD137+ and CD4+CD154+ T cells at 4-way purity. Blood samples were drawn into EDTA vacutainers and processed by Ficoll gradient within 1-24 hours.

The sequence came from a female donor who had a heart transplant and CMV viremia. Recombination linked TRBV7-9 to TRBJ2-7, with a weak D call of TRBD1 (6 bases match). Here the sequenced sample was CMV peptide-activated CD4+ and CD8+ T cells sorted from blood, taken at five time points, pooled. In the paper's terms, the cell subset or site label means: sorted CD8+CD137+ and CD4+CD154+ T cells after about 12 h CMV IE-1 peptide stimulation. The DNA sequence is as follows: TGTGCCAGCAGCTTATCGGGGACAAGCTACGAGCAGTACTTC. It translates to CASSLSGTSYEQYF.